Listed below are T cell receptor beta chains from one sample, sequenced in a study of blood T cell repertoires in COVID-19. Profiling relied on immunoSEQ multiplex PCR, and the TCRdb table lists in-frame clones only, not all of them. Of around 260,000 clones listed, approximately 87% were seen once; the top ten hold around 4.5%. The sample was peripheral blood. These receptor sequences come from a man in his 60s who had recovered from COVID-19. The CDR3 runs from the conserved cysteine through the conserved F or W. The order of the fields is D gene, clone size, J gene, V gene, CDR3 protein, CDR3 DNA. The D gene is left open where the match is weak. Size is omitted from some rows. Given values are once, few, many or a class for expanded clones.

>TRBD2|-|TRBJ2-5|TRBV11-2
CASSSGLAGGPGTQYF
TGTGCCAGCAGCTCTGGACTAGCGGGGGGGCCTGGGACCCAGTACTTC
>-|-|TRBJ2-1|TRBV18
CASSPRTGTGGSYNEQFF
TGTGCCAGCTCACCACGCACAGGGACGGGGGGCTCCTACAATGAGCAGTTCTTC
>-|-|TRBJ2-5|TRBV4-2
CASSQEDRSGETQYF
TGTGCCAGCAGCCAGGAAGACAGATCTGGAGAGACCCAGTACTTC
>TRBD2|-|TRBJ2-5|TRBV6-5
CASTLTSGGTQYF
TGTGCCAGCACCTTAACTAGCGGGGGGACCCAGTACTTC
>TRBD2|-|TRBJ2-3|TRBV2
CASRGLAGELRKTQYF
TGTGCCAGCAGGGGACTAGCGGGGGAGCTTCGCAAGACGCAGTATTTT
>TRBD2|-|TRBJ2-5|TRBV5-1
CASSLAASGETQYF
TGCGCCAGCAGCTTGGCTGCTAGCGGAGAGACCCAGTACTTC
>TRBD1|-|TRBJ2-1|TRBV15
CATSRPQGANEQFF
TGTGCCACCAGCAGGCCGCAGGGGGCAAATGAGCAGTTCTTC
>-|-|TRBJ1-2|TRBV19
CASSSQLTERYGYTF
TGTGCCAGTAGTTCCCAATTGACAGAGAGATATGGCTACACCTTC
>TRBD2|-|TRBJ2-3|TRBV29-1
CSVVVAGEGTQYF
TGCAGCGTTGTTGTAGCGGGGGAAGGGACGCAGTATTTT
>TRBD1|-|TRBJ1-1|TRBV4-1
CASSAQQGAGTEAFF
TGCGCCAGCAGCGCCCAACAGGGGGCGGGAACTGAAGCTTTCTTT
>-|-|TRBJ1-1|TRBV18
CASSYQGADTEAFF
TGTGCCAGCTCGTACCAGGGCGCGGACACTGAAGCTTTCTTT
>-|-|TRBJ2-1|TRBV6-2/TRBV6-3
CASSNPAAPGFF
TGTGCCAGCAGTAACCCTGCGGCCCCGGGGTTCTTC
>TRBD1|-|TRBJ2-1|TRBV9
CASSVVGQQYNEQFF
TGTGCCAGCAGCGTAGTGGGACAGCAATACAATGAGCAGTTCTTC
>TRBD2|-|TRBJ2-2|TRBV28
CASSLGGGGTGELFF
TGTGCCAGCAGTTTAGGCGGGGGTGGCACCGGGGAGCTGTTTTTT
>-|once|TRBJ1-1|TRBV5-8
CASSLLRVAEAFF
TGTGCCAGCAGCTTACTCCGGGTCGCTGAAGCTTTCTTT
>-|few|TRBJ1-5|TRBV28
CASNPNRGNQPQHF
TGTGCCAGCAATCCCAATCGCGGCAATCAGCCCCAGCATTTT
>-|-|TRBJ2-3|TRBV29-1
CSVAQGSSTDTQYF
TGCAGCGTCGCCCAGGGGTCGAGCACAGATACGCAGTATTTT
>-|-|TRBJ2-7|TRBV14
CASSQINSYEQYF
TGTGCCAGCAGCCAAATTAACTCCTACGAGCAGTACTTC
>-|once|TRBJ1-6|TRBV9
CASSPRGDNSPLHF
TGTGCCAGCAGCCCCCGCGGGGACAATTCACCCCTCCACTTT
>-|once|TRBJ2-1|TRBV3-1/TRBV3-2
CASSQGGTGEQFF
TGTGCCAGCAGCCAAGGCGGGACGGGTGAGCAGTTCTTC
>-|-|TRBJ2-7|TRBV29-1
CSARRGQLHEQYF
TGCAGCGCCAGGCGGGGGCAGTTGCACGAGCAGTACTTC
>-|-|TRBJ1-1|TRBV3-1/TRBV3-2
CASSQDIRDIHAFF
TGTGCCAGCAGCCAAGATATTCGGGACATCCACGCTTTCTTT
>TRBD1|-|TRBJ1-1|TRBV28
CASYVDRDTEAFF
TGTGCCAGCTATGTCGACAGGGATACTGAAGCTTTCTTT
>-|-|TRBJ2-7|TRBV15
CATSRDVELRQGKREQYF
TGTGCCACCAGCAGAGATGTAGAACTAAGGCAGGGAAAAAGAGAGCAGTACTTC
>TRBD2|-|TRBJ2-1|TRBV5-1
CASSKTSGGARSYNEQFF
TGCGCCAGCAGCAAAACTAGCGGGGGGGCGCGGTCCTACAATGAGCAGTTCTTC
>TRBD1|few|TRBJ1-3|TRBV19
CASGTGAGNTIYF
TGTGCCAGTGGGACAGGGGCTGGAAACACCATATATTTT
>TRBD1|-|TRBJ2-3|TRBV7-2
CASSDQGARTDTQYF
TGTGCCAGCAGCGATCAGGGGGCGAGGACAGATACGCAGTATTTT
>-|-|TRBJ2-2|TRBV5-1
CASSLEGSTGELFF
TGCGCCAGCAGCTTGGAGGGGTCAACCGGGGAGCTGTTTTTT
>TRBD1|-|TRBJ2-5|TRBV2
CASLGSDRATERETQYF
TGTGCCAGCCTCGGTTCGGACAGGGCGACGGAAAGAGAGACCCAGTACTTC
>-|-|TRBJ1-2|TRBV19
CASSMEQRYGYTF
TGTGCCAGTAGTATGGAGCAGAGGTATGGCTACACCTTC
>-|-|TRBJ2-1|TRBV30
CAWSNTGTGYNEQFF
TGTGCCTGGAGTAATACCGGGACTGGCTACAATGAGCAGTTCTTC
>-|-|TRBJ2-3|TRBV4-1
CASSQEIGQHTDTQYF
TGCGCCAGCAGCCAAGAGATCGGACAGCACACAGATACGCAGTATTTT
>TRBD1|few|TRBJ2-3|TRBV24-1
CATSPGGAGTDTQYF
TGTGCCACCAGCCCAGGGGGCGCGGGCACAGATACGCAGTATTTT
>-|-|TRBJ1-4|TRBV7-8
CASSLVGGLVNEKLFF
TGTGCCAGCAGCTTAGTGGGCGGACTGGTTAATGAAAAACTGTTTTTT
>TRBD2|-|TRBJ2-2|TRBV2
CASRLEPGLAGGPSGELFF
TGTGCCAGCAGATTAGAACCGGGACTAGCGGGAGGGCCGTCCGGGGAGCTGTTTTTT
>-|-|TRBJ1-6|TRBV5-8
CASSRGWGLNNSPLHF
TGTGCCAGCAGCCGAGGCTGGGGCCTGAACAATTCACCCCTCCACTTT
>-|-|TRBJ2-7|TRBV12-3/TRBV12-4
CASSLKGAGQYF
TGTGCCAGCAGTTTAAAGGGAGCAGGGCAGTACTTC
>-|-|TRBJ2-3|TRBV4-1
CASSQDVSSSTDTQYF
TGCGCCAGCAGCCAAGACGTTAGCTCTAGCACAGATACGCAGTATTTT
>TRBD2|-|TRBJ2-1|TRBV19
CASSIGAGVYNEQFF
TGTGCCAGTAGTATAGGGGCGGGGGTCTACAATGAGCAGTTCTTC
>-|-|TRBJ2-2|TRBV9
CASSVIANTGELFF
TGTGCCAGCAGCGTAATAGCAAACACCGGGGAGCTGTTTTTT
>TRBD1|once|TRBJ1-5|TRBV24-1
CATLGQGNQPQHF
TGTGCCACCCTCGGACAGGGAAATCAGCCCCAGCATTTT
>-|-|TRBJ1-2|TRBV3-1/TRBV3-2
CASSQGRTVYGYTF
TGTGCCAGCAGCCAAGGAAGGACAGTCTATGGCTACACCTTC
>-|-|TRBJ2-7|TRBV6-5
CASALKQNSYEQYF
TGTGCCAGCGCTTTAAAACAAAACTCCTACGAGCAGTACTTC
>-|few|TRBJ1-4|TRBV7-9
CASSILRGGYEKLFF
TGTGCCAGCAGCATTCTCCGGGGGGGATACGAAAAACTGTTTTTT